The rows below give T cell receptor beta chains drawn from one sample of a study of cytomegalovirus exposure and HLA in healthy donors. The assay was immunoSEQ multiplex PCR, and TCRdb's table has in-frame clones only and misses some. Seen here are under 50,000 clones, approximately 93% observed once, and the top ten hold less than 9.5%. Sequenced material: PBMCs. The receptors stem from a woman aged 18-30 years in good health and CMV-seropositive. The CDR3 runs from the conserved cysteine through the conserved F or W. The D gene is left open where the match is weak. Clone size, where shown, is once, few, many, or a class for clones that have expanded.

CDR3: CASSSTTGAYYEQYF; DNA: TGCGCCAGCAGCTCGACGACAGGGGCGTACTACGAGCAGTACTTC; V: TRBV5-1; size: .; J: TRBJ2-7; D: TRBD1
CDR3: CASSRLQGGGEKLFF; DNA: TGTGCCAGCAGCCGCCTACAGGGGGGTGGTGAAAAACTGTTTTTT; V: TRBV7-9; size: .; J: TRBJ1-4; D: TRBD1
CDR3: CASSFWDPGQMYEQYF; DNA: TGTGCCAGCAGTTTTTGGGATCCGGGACAGATGTACGAGCAGTACTTC; V: TRBV28; size: once; J: TRBJ2-7; D: TRBD1
CDR3: CASSTPIRQGALITHGYTF; DNA: TGTGCCAGCAGCACGCCGATACGACAGGGGGCGCTTATAACACATGGCTACACCTTC; V: TRBV7-2; size: once; J: TRBJ1-2; D: TRBD1
CDR3: CASRDDRVPGELFF; DNA: TGTGCCAGCAGGGATGACAGGGTTCCCGGGGAGCTGTTTTTT; V: TRBV25-1; size: .; J: TRBJ2-2; D: TRBD1
CDR3: CATGQGSYEQYF; DNA: TGTGCCACAGGACAGGGGTCCTACGAGCAGTACTTC; V: TRBV27; size: .; J: TRBJ2-7; D: TRBD1
CDR3: CASSRSNEQFF; DNA: TGTGCCAGCTCACGCAGTAATGAGCAGTTCTTC; V: TRBV18; size: .; J: TRBJ2-1; D: .
CDR3: CASSREGLAGGTGELFF; DNA: TGTGCCAGTAGTAGAGAGGGACTAGCGGGAGGCACCGGGGAGCTGTTTTTT; V: TRBV19; size: .; J: TRBJ2-2; D: TRBD2
CDR3: CASSLGRVYEQYF; DNA: TGTGCCAGCAGTTTAGGTCGGGTATACGAGCAGTACTTC; V: TRBV27; size: .; J: TRBJ2-7; D: .
CDR3: CASSLARGVMAYEQYF; DNA: TGTGCCAGCAGCTTAGCGCGGGGGGTCATGGCCTACGAGCAGTACTTC; V: TRBV11-1; size: .; J: TRBJ2-7; D: TRBD2
CDR3: CASSLALVGAYEQYF; DNA: TGTGCCAGCAGCTTGGCCCTAGTCGGCGCCTACGAGCAGTACTTC; V: TRBV5-5; size: .; J: TRBJ2-7; D: .
CDR3: CASSQEAGRGYGYTF; DNA: TGTGCCAGCAGCCAGGAGGCGGGGCGGGGATATGGCTACACCTTC; V: TRBV14; size: .; J: TRBJ1-2; D: .
CDR3: CASSLRQVDEKLFF; DNA: TGTGCCAGCAGCCTCCGACAGGTTGATGAAAAACTGTTTTTT; V: TRBV7-3; size: once; J: TRBJ1-4; D: .
CDR3: CASSLDGAGGYTF; DNA: TGTGCCAGCAGCTTAGATGGGGCTGGGGGCTACACCTTC; V: TRBV11-2; size: .; J: TRBJ1-2; D: .
CDR3: CASSQDAELLGYEQYF; DNA: TGTGCCAGCAGCCAAGATGCGGAACTCCTCGGGTACGAGCAGTACTTC; V: TRBV14; size: .; J: TRBJ2-7; D: .
CDR3: CASSYSGGDTDTQYF; DNA: TGTGCCAGCAGTTACTCGGGAGGAGACACAGATACGCAGTATTTT; V: TRBV6-5; size: .; J: TRBJ2-3; D: .
CDR3: CASSTPSGANTGELFF; DNA: TGTGCCAGCAGCACGCCTAGCGGGGCGAACACCGGGGAGCTGTTTTTT; V: TRBV13; size: .; J: TRBJ2-2; D: TRBD2
CDR3: CASSVLGGYSYNEQFF; DNA: TGTGCCAGCAGCGTCCTAGGTGGTTATTCCTACAATGAGCAGTTCTTC; V: TRBV9; size: once; J: TRBJ2-1; D: .
CDR3: CASSFGLHTEAFF; DNA: TGTGCCAGCAGCTTTGGGCTCCACACTGAAGCTTTCTTT; V: TRBV7-3; size: .; J: TRBJ1-1; D: .
CDR3: CASGQGDSDTQYF; DNA: TGTGCCAGCGGACAGGGGGATTCAGATACGCAGTATTTT; V: TRBV6-1; size: few; J: TRBJ2-3; D: TRBD1
CDR3: CASSARVPYTDTQYF; DNA: TGTGCCAGCAGTGCCCGGGTCCCGTACACAGATACGCAGTATTTT; V: TRBV27; size: .; J: TRBJ2-3; D: .
CDR3: CASSVGRLNTEAFF; DNA: TGTGCCAGCAGTGTGGGCAGATTGAACACTGAAGCTTTCTTT; V: TRBV28; size: .; J: TRBJ1-1; D: .
CDR3: CASSLEPMRTEAFF; DNA: TGCGCCAGCAGCTTGGAGCCGATGAGGACTGAAGCTTTCTTT; V: TRBV5-1; size: .; J: TRBJ1-1; D: .
CDR3: CASSSGTGVNEQFF; DNA: TGCGCCAGCAGCTCCGGGACAGGGGTCAATGAGCAGTTCTTC; V: TRBV5-1; size: .; J: TRBJ2-1; D: TRBD1
CDR3: CASSQDGQGLYEQYF; DNA: TGTGCCAGCAGCCAAGATGGACAAGGCCTCTACGAGCAGTACTTC; V: TRBV4-2; size: .; J: TRBJ2-7; D: .
CDR3: CASSEWQQYF; DNA: TGTGCCAGCAGTGAGTGGCAGCAGTACTTC; V: TRBV6-1; size: .; J: TRBJ2-7; D: .
CDR3: CASRPTSGRAQETQYF; DNA: TGTGCCAGCAGACCAACTAGCGGGAGGGCCCAGGAGACCCAGTACTTC; V: TRBV7-2; size: .; J: TRBJ2-5; D: TRBD2
CDR3: CASSLAEGADYGYTF; DNA: TGTGCCAGCAGCTTGGCCGAGGGGGCGGACTATGGCTACACCTTC; V: TRBV5-5; size: once; J: TRBJ1-2; D: TRBD1
CDR3: CASSRGTGGFHNEKLFF; DNA: TGCGCCAGCAGCCGGGGGACAGGGGGATTTCATAATGAAAAACTGTTTTTT; V: TRBV4-1; size: .; J: TRBJ1-4; D: TRBD1
CDR3: CASSFGRTDTQYF; DNA: TGTGCCAGCAGCTTCGGTCGCACAGATACGCAGTATTTT; V: TRBV7-2; size: .; J: TRBJ2-3; D: .
CDR3: CAISATTSGTPRSSTEAFF; DNA: TGTGCCATCAGTGCTACAACTTCCGGGACACCGCGGTCTAGCACTGAAGCTTTCTTT; V: TRBV10-3; size: .; J: TRBJ1-1; D: .
CDR3: CASSSRLSSGYKDTQYF; DNA: TGTGCCAGCAGCTCCAGACTTTCTAGCGGTTATAAAGATACGCAGTATTTT; V: TRBV11-2; size: once; J: TRBJ2-3; D: TRBD2
CDR3: CASQPGSDYNEQFF; DNA: TGTGCCAGCCAACCCGGTAGCGACTACAATGAGCAGTTCTTC; V: TRBV19; size: .; J: TRBJ2-1; D: .
CDR3: CASSYHSSTDTQYF; DNA: TGTGCCAGCAGTTACCACAGCAGCACAGATACGCAGTATTTT; V: TRBV6-6; size: .; J: TRBJ2-3; D: .
CDR3: CAWSVSGGHTGELFF; DNA: TGTGCCTGGAGCGTGTCAGGGGGGCACACCGGGGAGCTGTTTTTT; V: TRBV30; size: .; J: TRBJ2-2; D: .
CDR3: CASSQVTSSHSGANVLTF; DNA: TGTGCCAGCAGCCAGGTAACTAGTAGCCACTCTGGGGCCAACGTCCTGACTTTC; V: TRBV4-2; size: .; J: TRBJ2-6; D: .
CDR3: CAWRVLAGSARRETQYF; DNA: TGTGCCTGGAGGGTTCTAGCGGGATCTGCCCGCCGAGAGACCCAGTACTTC; V: TRBV30; size: .; J: TRBJ2-5; D: TRBD2
CDR3: CASSATGAGEQFF; DNA: TGTGCCAGCAGCGCGACAGGGGCTGGCGAGCAGTTCTTC; V: TRBV9; size: .; J: TRBJ2-1; D: TRBD1
CDR3: CASSVLAGGNTGELFF; DNA: TGTGCCAGCAGCGTACTAGCGGGAGGGAACACCGGGGAGCTGTTTTTT; V: TRBV5-4; size: .; J: TRBJ2-2; D: TRBD2
CDR3: CASSQDRLASGELFF; DNA: TGTGCCAGCAGCCAAGACAGACTAGCGTCCGGGGAGCTGTTTTTT; V: TRBV4-2; size: .; J: TRBJ2-2; D: TRBD2
CDR3: CASTPPGLSQGEAFF; DNA: TGTGCCAGCACCCCCCCTGGATTGTCACAGGGTGAAGCTTTCTTT; V: TRBV28; size: .; J: TRBJ1-1; D: .
CDR3: CASLRGGTYYGYTF; DNA: TGTGCCAGCCTCCGGGGGGGGACTTACTATGGCTACACCTTC; V: TRBV28; size: .; J: TRBJ1-2; D: .
CDR3: CASSRGQGAAKNIQYF; DNA: TGTGCCAGCTCAAGGGGACAGGGGGCTGCCAAAAACATTCAGTACTTC; V: TRBV18; size: once; J: TRBJ2-4; D: TRBD1
CDR3: CASSLESGGRLQETQYF; DNA: TGTGCCAGCAGCTTAGAGTCAGGGGGGAGGCTCCAAGAGACCCAGTACTTC; V: TRBV7-9; size: .; J: TRBJ2-5; D: .
CDR3: CASRGQGAFTDTQYF; DNA: TGTGCCAGTAGAGGGCAGGGGGCCTTCACAGATACGCAGTATTTT; V: TRBV19; size: .; J: TRBJ2-3; D: TRBD1
CDR3: CASSRLLAGNEQYF; DNA: TGTGCCAGCAGCCGGCTCCTAGCGGGAAACGAGCAGTACTTC; V: TRBV5-6; size: .; J: TRBJ2-7; D: TRBD2
CDR3: CASSPGTSGRAMDTQYF; DNA: TGCGCCAGCAGCCCGGGGACTAGCGGGAGGGCCATGGATACGCAGTATTTT; V: TRBV5-1; size: .; J: TRBJ2-3; D: TRBD2
CDR3: CASRAGTGAARELFF; DNA: TGTGCCAGCAGGGCCGGGACAGGGGCCGCCCGGGAGCTGTTTTTT; V: TRBV6-5; size: .; J: TRBJ2-2; D: TRBD1
CDR3: CASSPVRDANEKLFF; DNA: TGTGCCAGCTCACCGGTCAGGGATGCTAATGAAAAACTGTTTTTT; V: TRBV18; size: .; J: TRBJ1-4; D: .
CDR3: CASSLDSGNTDTQYF; DNA: TGCGCCAGCAGCTTGGATAGCGGGAACACAGATACGCAGTATTTT; V: TRBV5-1; size: .; J: TRBJ2-3; D: TRBD2
CDR3: CASSGHLASGRVYNEQFF; DNA: TGTGCCAGCAGTGGTCACCTGGCTAGCGGGAGGGTTTACAATGAGCAGTTCTTC; V: TRBV2; size: .; J: TRBJ2-1; D: TRBD2
CDR3: CASSDTYESTDTQYF; DNA: TGTGCCAGCAGTGACACCTACGAGAGCACAGATACGCAGTATTTT; V: TRBV6-4; size: .; J: TRBJ2-3; D: .
CDR3: CASSGPTVEVPNSPLHF; DNA: TGTGCCAGCAGCGGGCCGACAGTGGAAGTCCCCAATTCACCCCTCCACTTT; V: TRBV5-6; size: .; J: TRBJ1-6; D: .
CDR3: CASSWRGGYNQPQHF; DNA: TGTGCCAGCAGCTGGAGAGGGGGTTACAATCAGCCCCAGCATTTT; V: TRBV6-5; size: .; J: TRBJ1-5; D: .
CDR3: CASRLTGPSGNTIYF; DNA: TGTGCCAGCAGGCTAACAGGACCCTCTGGAAACACCATATATTTT; V: TRBV28; size: .; J: TRBJ1-3; D: .
CDR3: CASSVGTSGSANEQFF; DNA: TGTGCCAGTAGTGTCGGGACTAGCGGGAGTGCGAATGAGCAGTTCTTC; V: TRBV19; size: once; J: TRBJ2-1; D: TRBD2